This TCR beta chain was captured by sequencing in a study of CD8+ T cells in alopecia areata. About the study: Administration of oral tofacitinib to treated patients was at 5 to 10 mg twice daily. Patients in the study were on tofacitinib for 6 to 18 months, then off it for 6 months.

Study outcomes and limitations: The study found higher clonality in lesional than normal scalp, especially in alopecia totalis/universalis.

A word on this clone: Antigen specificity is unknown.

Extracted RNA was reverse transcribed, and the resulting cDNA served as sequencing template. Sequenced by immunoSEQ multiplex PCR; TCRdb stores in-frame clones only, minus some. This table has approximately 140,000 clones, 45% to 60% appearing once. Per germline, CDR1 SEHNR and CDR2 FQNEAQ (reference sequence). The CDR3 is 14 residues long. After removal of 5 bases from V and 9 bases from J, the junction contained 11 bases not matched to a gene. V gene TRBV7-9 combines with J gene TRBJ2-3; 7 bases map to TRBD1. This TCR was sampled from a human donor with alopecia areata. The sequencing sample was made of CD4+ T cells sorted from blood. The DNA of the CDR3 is TGTGCCAGCAGCATATCCGACAGGGCGGGCACGCAGTATTTT. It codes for CASSISDRAGTQYF.